This T cell receptor (beta chain) originates from a study of Ad26.COV2.S vaccination and SARS-CoV-2 variants. Study observations and caveats: People given the vaccine had a wider spike-specific TCR breadth than placebo recipients did.

TCRdb keeps only in-frame clones here, not all; method: immunoSEQ multiplex PCR. The data hold 350,000 to 450,000 clones, with roughly 84% observed a single time. Note on this clone: Its antigen is not known.

As to treatment: over 15 received Ad26.COV2.S at low or high dose, single or two shots; 5 received placebo; per-sample allocation not given. Collection of the samples took place on day 63 after the first injection of vaccine or placebo. This TCR was recovered from a person aged 18-60 years who received the Ad26.COV2.S COVID-19 vaccine or a placebo. This specimen was peripheral blood, taken in a trial of Ad26.COV2.S vaccine versus placebo.

The CDR3 nucleotides are TGTGCCAGTAGGACAGGAGCAACACCTAGAGGAGGCTACACCTTC. This codes for CASRTGATPRGGYTF. The genes are TRBV19 and TRBJ1-2; tentatively, D is TRBD1 (6 bases). From germline, CDR1 is LNHDA and CDR2 SQIVND (reference sequence). V shed 6 bases and J shed 8 bases, with 22 bases lying between them. The CDR3 runs 15 residues.